The next 29 T cell receptor beta chains were all read from a single sample in a study of T cell responses to AZD1222 COVID-19 vaccine. Assay used: immunoSEQ multiplex PCR; TCRdb lists only in-frame clones, some missing. The sample shows approximately 150,000 clones, roughly nine tenths of them seen only once. The sample here was peripheral blood, taken on day 0 of AZD1222 vaccination. The receptor set was obtained from an adult in good health.

CDR3 nucleotides: TGTGCCAGCAGTTTCCCGGGGGGACGGGATACGCAGTATTTT. Encoded protein: CASSFPGGRDTQYF. The rearrangement links TRBV27 to TRBJ2-3; 7 bases align to TRBD2. The J segment lost 6 bases and the V segment lost 3 bases, leaving 6 bases of the junction unmatched. Looked up from germline, CDR1 is MNHEY and CDR2 is SMNVEV (reference sequence). The CDR3 extends over 14 amino acids.

This chain joins TRBV5-6 and TRBJ1-1, with D hard to call. The V end lost 1 base, the J end lost 2 bases, and 15 bases lay between the germline ends. Germline V gene lookup returns CDR1 SGHDT and CDR2 YYEEEE. The CDR3 spans 16 residues. CDR3 in DNA: TGTGCCAGCAGCTTGAAGGCCGCCGCAAGTAACACTGAAGCTTTCTTT. It is translated as CASSLKAAASNTEAFF. Together with reference TRBV5-6 and TRBJ1-1, the CDR3 gives the full variable domain: DAGVTQSPTHLIKTRGQQVTLRCSPKSGHDTVSWYQQALGQGPQFIFQYYEEEERQRGNFPDRFSGHQFPNYSSELNVNALLLGDSALYLCASSLKAAASNTEAFFGQGTRLTVV.

The chain couples TRBV18 to TRBJ1-1, with D hard to call. Trimming left V 2 bases short and J 4 bases short, with 11 bases between. Germline CDR1 and CDR2: KGHSH and LQKENI. The CDR3 extends over 14 amino acids. CDR3 loop: CASSPEGGSTEAFF. Written as DNA, the CDR3 is TGTGCCAGCTCACCAGAGGGTGGAAGCACTGAAGCTTTCTTT. The whole variable domain, remainder taken from reference TRBV18 and TRBJ1-1, is NAGVMQNPRHLVRRRGQEARLRCSPMKGHSHVYWYRQLPEEGLKFMVYLQKENIIDESGMPKERFSAEFPKEGPSILRIQQVVRGDSAAYFCASSPEGGSTEAFFGQGTRLTVV.

The CDR3 spells CAHGENSNQPQHF. The CDR3 bases are TGTGCCCATGGGGAGAATAGCAATCAGCCCCAGCATTTT. J is TRBJ1-5 and V is TRBV27; no firm D call. Trimming stripped 11 bases from V and 0 bases from J, with 11 bases between. The CDR3 is 13 amino acids. The germline V gene encodes CDR1 MNHEY and CDR2 SMNVEV (reference sequence).

This clone was observed a single time. The V call is TRBV6-6, the J call TRBJ2-1; the match to TRBD2 covers 7 bases. The CDR3 runs 15 residues. After removal of 6 bases from V and 2 bases from J, the junction contained 7 bases not matched to a gene. CDR1 is MNHNY, CDR2 SVGAGI, per germline (reference sequence). The CDR3 is CASSPASGPYNEQFF. The DNA for the CDR3 is TGTGCCAGCAGCCCGGCTAGCGGACCCTACAATGAGCAGTTCTTC.

The V gene is TRBV7-9, the J gene TRBJ1-6; D not certain. The germline V gene encodes CDR1 SEHNR and CDR2 FQNEAQ (reference sequence). Trimming pared 5 bases from V and 8 bases from J, leaving 10 bases between. The CDR3 has 13 amino acids. CDR3 nucleotides: TGTGCCAGCAGCCTCCGGGCCGATTCACCCCTCCACTTT. Encoded protein: CASSLRADSPLHF. The full variable domain, in which reference TRBV7-9 and TRBJ1-6 provide the parts outside the CDR3, is DTGVSQNPRHKITKRGQNVTFRCDPISEHNRLYWYRQTLGQGPEFLTYFQNEAQLEKSRLLSDRFSAERPKGSFSTLEIQRTEQGDSAMYLCASSLRADSPLHFGNGTRLTVT.

The chain is built from TRBV30 and TRBJ1-6, with 10 bases matching TRBD1. J was trimmed by 8 bases and V by 4 bases; bases with no gene match: 5. This CDR3 has 14 amino acids. CDR1 and CDR2 (germline): GTSNPN, SVGIG (reference sequence). The CDR3 DNA is TGTGCCTGGACCCGGACAGGGGGGTATTCACCCCTCCACTTT. Translated, it gives CAWTRTGGYSPLHF.

J is TRBJ2-3 and V is TRBV6-5; 8 nucleotides agree with TRBD2. The length of the CDR3 is 14 residues. From germline, CDR1 is MNHEY and CDR2 SVGAGI. J was trimmed by 3 bases and V by 8 bases; bases with no gene match: 7. The CDR3 reads CASRGSGVTDTQYF. The CDR3 DNA reads TGTGCCAGCCGCGGTAGCGGGGTTACAGATACGCAGTATTTT.

V usage is TRBV2 and J usage is TRBJ2-7; 8 nucleotides align to TRBD1. Germline lookup yields CDR1 SNHLY and CDR2 FYNNEI. V trimming: 2 bases; J trimming: 3 bases; junction bases outside the gene matches: 3. The CDR3 extends over 14 amino acids. CDR3 in amino acids: CASSERTGIYEQYF. The CDR3 region has the DNA TGTGCCAGCAGTGAAAGGACAGGGATCTACGAGCAGTACTTC.

CDR3 bases: TGTGCCAGCAGCGTAGCGGTGACAATGGGTGAAAAACTGTTTTTT. Its translation: CASSVAVTMGEKLFF. The rearrangement uses TRBV9 and TRBJ1-4; D call uncertain. With 0 bases removed from V and 7 bases from J, the gap between germline ends came to 13 bases. The germline V gene encodes CDR1 SGDLS and CDR2 YYNGEE. CDR3 length equals 15 residues.

The chain uses TRBV21-1 and TRBJ2-2; no check of the table's D call, TRBD1, against the DNA was made. TRBV21-1 constitutes a pseudogene. The CDR3 runs to 19 residues. CDR3 in amino acids: CASSKEMVDSLRGTGELFF. As DNA, the CDR3 is TGTGCCAGCAGCAAAGAGATGGTCGACAGCCTCCGTGGCACCGGGGAGCTGTTTTTT.

The V and J genes are TRBV20-1 and TRBJ1-5; D not resolved. The germline gives CDR1 DFQATT, CDR2 SNEGSKA (reference sequence). Trimming took off 3 bases at V and 0 bases at J, with 12 bases between the two ends. CDR3 length: 15 residues. The CDR3 spells CSASTSPYSNQPQHF. The CDR3 bases are TGCAGTGCTAGTACCTCACCTTATAGCAATCAGCCCCAGCATTTT.

The genes are TRBV5-1 and TRBJ1-1; D is undetermined. Germline V lookup: CDR1 SGHRS, CDR2 YFSETQ. V was shortened by 1 base and J by 1 base, with 5 bases between the two germline ends. CDR3 length: 13 residues. CDR3 DNA sequence: TGCGCCAGCAGCTTGAGGAGGAACACTGAAGCTTTCTTT. Translation: CASSLRRNTEAFF.

V is TRBV5-1 and J is TRBJ2-3; D not certain. CDR1 is SGHRS, CDR2 YFSETQ, per germline. This CDR3 comprises 15 residues. Between the trimmed V and J ends, which lost 5 bases and 4 bases, there was a span of 17 bases. The CDR3 coding sequence is TGCGCCAGCAGTATGGCCCAAAATAGGGCAGATACGCAGTATTTT. It yields the protein CASSMAQNRADTQYF.

On this clone itself: Additional DNA sequences in this sample encode the identical CDR3. This chain joins TRBV2 and TRBJ1-5; 8 bases match TRBD1. The CDR3 is 14 amino acids. Germline-derived CDR1 and CDR2 are SNHLY and FYNNEI. The V and J ends lost 6 bases and 3 bases, in that order; junction bases with no gene match: 4. The CDR3 protein is CASRDRVVNQPQHF. CDR3 DNA sequence: TGTGCCAGCAGGGACAGGGTGGTCAATCAGCCCCAGCATTTT.

As DNA, the CDR3 is TGTGCCAGCAGCGTCGAGGACTTGGCCGGGGAGCTGTTTTTT. It encodes CASSVEDLAGELFF. The chain is built from TRBV9 and TRBJ2-2; TRBD2 is a possible D gene (5 bases). Germline V lookup: CDR1 SGDLS, CDR2 YYNGEE. This CDR3 contains 14 residues. The V and J ends lost 2 bases and 6 bases respectively, with 11 bases between them.

Details on this clone: Other nucleotide sequences in the sample specify the same CDR3. The rearrangement joins TRBV11-2 to TRBJ2-2; no clear D gene. CDR1 and CDR2 (germline): SGHAT, FQNNGV. The CDR3 is 13 amino acids. V lost 1 base, J lost 5 bases, and 5 bases lay in between. CDR3 residues: CASSLGATGELFF. CDR3 in DNA: TGTGCCAGCAGCTTAGGGGCTACCGGGGAGCTGTTTTTT.

This chain joins TRBV12-3 or TRBV12-4 and TRBJ2-2; D unresolved. The CDR3 is 12 residues long. V shed 5 bases and J shed 6 bases, with 7 bases lying between them. The CDR3 is CASSPQAGELFF. CDR3 DNA sequence: TGTGCCAGCAGTCCGCAGGCCGGGGAGCTGTTTTTT.

The V and J genes are TRBV5-1 and TRBJ1-1; possible D gene TRBD1, 5 bases. The CDR3 extends over 14 amino acids. Germline V CDR1 and CDR2: SGHRS, YFSETQ. V was shortened by 0 bases and J by 1 base, with 7 bases between the two germline ends. The DNA for the CDR3 is TGCGCCAGCAGCTTGGCAGGGCAGAACACTGAAGCTTTCTTT. Its protein is CASSLAGQNTEAFF.

The count of this clone is one. The chain carries TRBV12-1 and TRBJ2-2; the table's D call, TRBD1, has no DNA check behind it. TRBV12-1 is designated a pseudogene. The CDR3 covers 15 residues. The CDR3, as DNA: TGTGCCAGCAGCCTTGACACCGCGAACACCGGGGAGCTGTTTTTT. Protein product: CASSLDTANTGELFF.

CDR3 protein: CASSPSRGGRPQHF. CDR3 nucleotide sequence: TGTGCCAGCTCACCAAGCAGGGGAGGTCGGCCCCAGCATTTT. The rearrangement links TRBV18 to TRBJ1-5, with D possibly matching TRBD1 (6 bases). The CDR3 contains 14 residues. Trimming removed 2 bases from V and 9 bases from J, with 14 bases in between. The germline gives CDR1 KGHSH, CDR2 LQKENI.

This clone was picked up a small number of times. This rearrangement joins TRBV10-3 to TRBJ2-1, with TRBD1 as a possible D gene (6 bases). V was clipped by 6 bases and J by 7 bases, with 13 bases between them. The CDR3 loop spans 13 amino acids. The germline V gene encodes CDR1 ENHRY and CDR2 SYGVKD. CDR3 protein: CAIRDSRRNEQFF. In DNA form, the CDR3 reads TGTGCCATCAGGGACAGTCGTAGGAATGAGCAGTTCTTC.

The chain joins TRBV5-1 to TRBJ1-2; 7 nucleotides align to TRBD1. The germline V gene has CDR1 SGHRS and CDR2 YFSETQ. The CDR3 has 15 amino acids. After removal of 0 bases from V and 0 bases from J, the junction contained 2 bases not matched to a gene. This chain's CDR3 is CASSLGDSTNYGYTF. As DNA, the CDR3 is TGCGCCAGCAGCTTGGGGGACAGCACTAACTATGGCTACACCTTC.

The V gene is TRBV2, the J gene TRBJ1-2; D unclear. V dropped 6 bases and J dropped 8 bases, with 10 bases sitting between them. The CDR3 contains 11 residues. CDR1 and CDR2 (germline): SNHLY, FYNNEI. The CDR3: CASREGQGYTF. CDR3 bases: TGTGCCAGCAGAGAGGGTCAGGGCTACACCTTC.

The V gene is TRBV3-1 (or the pseudogene TRBV3-2), the J gene TRBJ1-1; no firm D call. V was pared by 3 bases and J by 7 bases, with 6 bases between. The CDR3 length is 11 residues. Germline V gives CDR1 LGHDT, CDR2 YNNKEL (reference sequence). The DNA of the CDR3 is TGTGCCAGCAGCCACGGGAGTGAAGCTTTCTTT. Residues: CASSHGSEAFF.

The chain recombines TRBV28 with TRBJ2-2, with 9 nucleotides matching TRBD1. The CDR3 runs to 17 residues. Per the germline V gene, CDR1 is MDHEN and CDR2 is SYDVKM. The V and J ends lost 6 bases and 6 bases, in that order; junction bases with no gene match: 14. In DNA form, the CDR3 reads TGTGCCAGCAGCTTCCCCGGGACAGGGTTAAGGGCCGGGGAGCTGTTTTTT. As protein: CASSFPGTGLRAGELFF. The full variable domain, with the rest looked up from reference TRBV28 and TRBJ2-2, is DVKVTQSSRYLVKRTGEKVFLECVQDMDHENMFWYRQDPGLGLRLIYFSYDVKMKEKGDIPEGYSVSREKKERFSLILESASTNQTSMYLCASSFPGTGLRAGELFFGEGSRLTVL.

CDR3 DNA sequence: TGTGCCAGCTCACCAATCGGAGGGGGAGGTTATGGCTACACCTTC. Protein sequence: CASSPIGGGGYGYTF. The chain uses TRBV18 and TRBJ1-2; perhaps TRBD1 as D (6 bases). The V gene lost 2 bases and the J gene lost 5 bases, with 15 bases spanning the gap. The CDR3 totals 15 residues. The germline gives CDR1 KGHSH, CDR2 LQKENI.

The rearrangement joins TRBV24-1 to TRBJ2-3; D perhaps matches TRBD2 (6 bases). Trimming left V 1 base short and J 2 bases short, with 12 bases between. The length of the CDR3 is 16 residues. Looked up from germline, CDR1 is KGHDR and CDR2 is SFDVKD. This CDR3 is CATSDFSGGFTDTQYF. The CDR3 DNA reads TGTGCCACCAGTGATTTTTCCGGGGGATTCACAGATACGCAGTATTTT.

The rearrangement uses TRBV5-5 and TRBJ2-3; D is unresolved. This CDR3 has 13 residues. Trimming removed 2 bases from V and 1 base from J, with 5 bases in between. Germline CDR1 SGHKS, CDR2 YYEKEE (reference sequence). In nucleotides, the CDR3 is TGTGCCAGCAGCTTCAAAGGCACAGATACGCAGTATTTT. Translating gives CASSFKGTDTQYF.